This T cell receptor beta chain is from a study of T-cell reconstitution after alpha-beta-depleted transplantation in children. The germline V gene has CDR1 SNHLY and CDR2 FYNNEI. Trimming left V 10 bases short and J 0 bases short, with 9 bases between. This CDR3 has 12 amino acids. The TCRbeta library was prepared with unique molecular identifiers. TCRdb redid the calling of the PCR reads with MiXCR, one entry per CDR3 protein. Of about 830,000 distinct CDR3 sequences detected, roughly 16% appear once; the ten largest clones hold approximately 5%. Findings and caveats of the study: Reportedly, only several hundred clones from non-depleted graft cells drove alpha-beta T-cell counts at about two months. Counts and diversity of T cells one year after transplant came mostly from newly produced T cells. Surviving recipient T cells and thymic progenitors underlay high day-60 TCRbeta diversity in some patients.

Note on this clonotype: Its matching antigen is unknown.

The sample in question was PBMCs, mostly from graft donor cells, obtained 360 days after TCRalphabeta/CD19-depleted stem cell transplant. The clonotype originates from a male patient between 10 and 17 years old who had a stem cell transplant for acute lymphoblastic leukemia, so the T cells may come from the graft donor. The V call is TRBV2, the J call TRBJ1-2; D gene ambiguous. CDR3 DNA: TGTGCCAAAGACGGTTCTAACTATGGCTACACCTTC. Its protein is CAKDGSNYGYTF.